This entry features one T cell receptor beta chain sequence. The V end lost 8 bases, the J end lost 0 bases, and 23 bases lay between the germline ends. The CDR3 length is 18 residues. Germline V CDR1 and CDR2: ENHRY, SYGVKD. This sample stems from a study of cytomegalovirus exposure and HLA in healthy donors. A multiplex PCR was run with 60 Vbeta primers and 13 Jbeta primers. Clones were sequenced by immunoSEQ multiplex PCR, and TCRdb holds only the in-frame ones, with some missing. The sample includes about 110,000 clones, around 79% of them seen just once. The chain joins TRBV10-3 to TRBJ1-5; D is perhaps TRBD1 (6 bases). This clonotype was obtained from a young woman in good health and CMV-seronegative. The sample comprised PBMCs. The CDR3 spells CAIFAGTPDTYSNQPQHF. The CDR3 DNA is TGTGCCATCTTCGCCGGGACACCAGACACTTATAGCAATCAGCCCCAGCATTTT.